These 27 T cell receptor beta chains originate from one sample sequenced in a study of blood T cell repertoires in COVID-19. Only in-frame clones appear in the TCRdb table, and some are missing; sequencing was by immunoSEQ multiplex PCR. The sample has about 170,000 clones; 70% to 90% are singletons. Sequencing was carried out using peripheral blood. The receptors were gathered from a woman of 80 years or more with COVID-19, enrolled during active disease.

The rearrangement uses TRBV11-3 and TRBJ2-2; a possible D gene is TRBD1 (5 bases). Germline V lookup: CDR1 SGHNT, CDR2 YENEEA. Trimming removed 3 bases from V and 6 bases from J, with 17 bases in between. The length of the CDR3 is 16 residues. CDR3 sequence (DNA): TGTGCCAGCAGCTTTGGTGGTGCAGGGTCTGCCGGGGAGCTGTTTTTT. Residues: CASSFGGAGSAGELFF.

This clone occurred once. The chain uses TRBV6-1 and TRBJ2-7; D gene unclear. The CDR3 consists of 13 residues. The germline CDR1 and CDR2 sequences are MNHNS and SASEGT. Trimming took off 3 bases at V and 3 bases at J, with 9 bases between the two ends. The DNA of the CDR3 is TGTGCCAGCAGTGAGTCCACTTACTACGAGCAGTACTTC. It yields the protein CASSESTYYEQYF.

The chain's CDR3 is CAVNRDRCNQPQHF. The CDR3 nucleotides read TGTGCCGTAAACCGGGACAGATGCAATCAGCCCCAGCATTTT. The chain employs TRBV9 and TRBJ1-5, with 7 nucleotides matching TRBD1. The germline gives CDR1 SGDLS, CDR2 YYNGEE. This CDR3 has 14 residues. V lost 10 bases and J lost 2; bases outside the gene matches: 9. Full variable domain (outside the CDR3, taken from reference TRBV9 and TRBJ1-5): DSGVTQTPKHLITATGQRVTLRCSPRSGDLSVYWYQQSLDQGLQFLIQYYNGEERAKGNILERFSAQQFPDLHSELNLSSLELGDSALYFCAVNRDRCNQPQHFGDGTRLSIL.

The chain uses TRBV5-4 and TRBJ2-5, with D possibly being TRBD1 (6 bases). This CDR3 spans 14 amino acids. Germline V lookup: CDR1 SGHNT, CDR2 YYREEE (reference sequence). The ends were cut back, 4 bases at V and 1 base at J, with 11 bases in the middle. This chain's CDR3 is CASSRRTAQETQYF. In DNA form, the CDR3 reads TGTGCCAGCAGCCGCCGGACAGCCCAAGAGACCCAGTACTTC.

In its sample, this clone was seen a few times. The chain employs TRBV27 and TRBJ2-7; D gene ambiguous. V was clipped by 2 bases and J by 6 bases, with 14 bases between them. This CDR3 has 14 amino acids. Germline V gene sequence: CDR1 MNHEY, CDR2 SMNVEV (reference sequence). CDR3 in amino acids: CASSLMGPLSEQYF. The CDR3 nucleotides read TGTGCCAGCAGTTTAATGGGCCCGCTGTCCGAGCAGTACTTC.

This clone was picked up a small number of times. CDR3 nucleotide sequence: TGTGCCAGCAGCTCGAAGGGCAGGGGTGGTCATGAGCAGTTCTTC. It is translated as CASSSKGRGGHEQFF. The chain couples TRBV7-9 to TRBJ2-1; maybe TRBD1 (6 bases). The V end lost 4 bases, the J end lost 8 bases, and 18 bases lay between the germline ends. The germline CDR1 and CDR2 sequences are SEHNR and FQNEAQ (reference sequence). The CDR3 sequence is 15 residues long.

The rearrangement uses TRBV19 and TRBJ1-1, with TRBD1 matching 7 bases. The CDR3 extends over 14 amino acids. Germline lookup yields CDR1 LNHDA and CDR2 SQIVND (reference sequence). J was trimmed by 0 bases and V by 7 bases; bases with no gene match: 5. CDR3 residues: CASKGGQLNTEAFF. The CDR3 DNA reads TGTGCCAGTAAAGGGGGACAGCTGAACACTGAAGCTTTCTTT.

The gene calls are TRBV27 and TRBJ1-2; 9 bases are shared with TRBD1. The CDR3 sequence is 15 residues long. J lost 4 bases, V lost 5 bases, and 8 bases had no gene match. CDR1 and CDR2 (germline): MNHEY, SMNVEV (reference sequence). The CDR3 coding sequence is TGTGCCAGCAGTCCAAACAGGGGGCAAGGCTATGGCTACACCTTC. Translating gives CASSPNRGQGYGYTF.

The genes are TRBV7-9 and TRBJ1-2; 8 nucleotides match TRBD1. Germline CDR1 reads SEHNR; CDR2 reads FQNEAQ (reference sequence). The V segment lost 1 base and the J segment 8 bases; nucleotides outside the gene matches: 6. The CDR3 contains 14 residues. In nucleotides, the CDR3 is TGTGCCAGCAGCTTAGGCCCAGGGGGCGCGGGCTACACCTTC. Translated: CASSLGPGGAGYTF.

This chain links TRBV6-1 with TRBJ1-2; tentatively, D is TRBD1 (6 bases). This CDR3 has 13 amino acids. V dropped 3 bases and J dropped 8 bases, with 13 bases sitting between them. The germline V gene encodes CDR1 MNHNS and CDR2 SASEGT. CDR3 residues: CASSDRQAIGYTF. The CDR3 DNA reads TGTGCCAGCAGTGACCGACAGGCCATAGGCTACACCTTC.

This chain links TRBV7-2 with TRBJ2-6, with a weak D call TRBD1 (6 bases). The CDR3 has 18 amino acids. V was shortened by 5 bases and J by 0 bases, with 17 bases between the two germline ends. CDR1 and CDR2 (germline): SGHTA, FQGNSA. CDR3: CASSLSGQPRSGANVLTF. The CDR3 region has the DNA TGTGCCAGCAGCCTCTCAGGACAGCCCCGCTCTGGGGCCAACGTCCTGACTTTC. Based on the CDR3 plus reference TRBV7-2 and TRBJ2-6, the full variable domain is GAGVSQSPSNKVTEKGKDVELRCDPISGHTALYWYRQSLGQGLEFLIYFQGNSAPDKSGLPSDRFSAERTGGSVSTLTIQRTQQEDSAVYLCASSLSGQPRSGANVLTFGAGSRLTVL.

The chain employs TRBV5-5 and TRBJ1-1; no clear D gene. Germline V gene sequence: CDR1 SGHKS, CDR2 YYEKEE (reference sequence). V lost 5 bases and J lost 2, with 13 bases in between. The CDR3 contains 14 residues. The CDR3 DNA reads as TGTGCCAGCAGATTAGACACCCGAAACACTGAAGCTTTCTTT. Its protein is CASRLDTRNTEAFF.

The chain combines TRBV30 with TRBJ2-7, with D possibly called TRBD1 or TRBD2 (6 bases each). Germline CDR1 GTSNPN, CDR2 SVGIG (reference sequence). Trimming shortened V by 5 bases and J by 1 base, and 21 bases separated the two germline ends. This CDR3 is 16 amino acids long. The CDR3 is CAWGGVLGQLSYEQYF. Here the CDR3 DNA reads TGTGCCTGGGGAGGGGTCCTCGGACAGTTATCCTACGAGCAGTACTTC.

This rearrangement joins TRBV18 to TRBJ2-5, with a possible D match to TRBD1 (5 bases). CDR3 length: 14 amino acids. V lost 3 bases and J 2 bases, leaving 10 bases between the germline ends. Germline V CDR1 and CDR2: KGHSH, LQKENI. The CDR3 region has the DNA TGTGCCAGCTCACCGGGGCTGTTTCAAGAGACCCAGTACTTC. The encoded protein is CASSPGLFQETQYF.

The V call is TRBV7-3, the J call TRBJ2-5, with 7 bases fitting TRBD1. V trimming: 5 bases; J trimming: 3 bases; junction bases outside the gene matches: 9. This CDR3 contains 15 residues. CDR1 is SGHTA and CDR2 is FQGTGA in the germline V gene. The CDR3 loop is CASSLRSGTEETQYF. The CDR3 DNA follows: TGTGCCAGCAGCCTAAGGTCCGGGACAGAAGAGACCCAGTACTTC. The complete variable domain, with remaining parts taken from reference TRBV7-3 and TRBJ2-5, reads GAGVSQTPSNKVTEKGKYVELRCDPISGHTALYWYRQSLGQGPEFLIYFQGTGAADDSGLPNDRFFAVRPEGSVSTLKIQRTERGDSAVYLCASSLRSGTEETQYFGPGTRLLVL.

V gene TRBV2 combines with J gene TRBJ1-3; weak D call: TRBD1 (5 bases). The V gene lost 3 bases and the J gene lost 2 bases, with 11 bases spanning the gap. This CDR3 comprises 15 residues. Germline V gene data show CDR1 as SNHLY and CDR2 as FYNNEI. The CDR3 DNA sequence: TGTGCCAGCAGTGAGGAGGGGATAGCTGGAAACACCATATATTTT. This encodes CASSEEGIAGNTIYF. Complete variable domain (other parts from reference TRBV2 and TRBJ1-3): EPEVTQTPSHQVTQMGQEVILRCVPISNHLYFYWYRQILGQKVEFLVSFYNNEISEKSEIFDDQFSVERPDGSNFTLKIRSTKLEDSAMYFCASSEEGIAGNTIYFGEGSWLTVV.

The rearrangement joins TRBV24-1 to TRBJ2-3; TRBD2 agrees at 12 bases. V shed 4 bases, J shed 5 bases, and the junction held 12 bases outside the gene matches. This CDR3 is built from 18 residues. The germline gives CDR1 KGHDR, CDR2 SFDVKD. The CDR3 region has the DNA TGTGCCACCAGTGACCCTTGGGGTCCACTAGCGGGAGGAGATACGCAGTATTTT. Amino acid sequence: CATSDPWGPLAGGDTQYF.

The chain joins TRBV25-1 to TRBJ2-2, with TRBD1 matching 7 bases. Trimming took 0 bases from V and 1 from J; bases not matched to a gene: 2. Germline CDR1 and CDR2: MGHDK and SYGVNS. CDR3 length: 16 residues. CDR3 loop: CASSEYRTGNTGELFF. CDR3 DNA: TGTGCCAGCAGTGAATATCGGACAGGGAACACCGGGGAGCTGTTTTTT.

This chain connects TRBV29-1 to TRBJ1-1; D remains unclear. Germline assignment: CDR1 SQVTM and CDR2 ANQGSEA. Between the trimmed V and J ends, which lost 5 bases and 7 bases, there was a span of 8 bases. This CDR3 region has 10 residues. The CDR3 is CSVQEFEAFF. The CDR3 coding sequence is TGCAGCGTTCAGGAATTTGAAGCTTTCTTT.

CDR3 loop: CAISEGQDNSPLHF. The CDR3 DNA is TGTGCCATCAGTGAGGGGCAGGATAATTCACCCCTCCACTTT. J is TRBJ1-6 and V is TRBV10-3; no reliable D call. Trimming took 2 bases from V and 5 from J, leaving 7 bases between them. Germline lookup yields CDR1 ENHRY and CDR2 SYGVKD. This CDR3 has 14 residues.

The chain has TRBV27 and TRBJ1-2; D unresolved. Trimming shortened V by 7 bases and J by 3 bases, and 18 bases separated the two germline ends. Germline V gene sequence: CDR1 MNHEY, CDR2 SMNVEV (reference sequence). This CDR3 spans 15 amino acids. CDR3 in DNA: TGTGCCAGCACCCCCCGCGCAGAGGCATACTATGGCTACACCTTC. Amino acid sequence: CASTPRAEAYYGYTF.

The V gene is TRBV2, the J gene TRBJ2-1, with 8 bases fitting TRBD1. This CDR3 is 16 amino acids long. V was pared by 3 bases and J by 6 bases, with 10 bases of the junction left unmatched. CDR1 and CDR2 from the germline V gene are SNHLY and FYNNEI. The CDR3, as DNA: TGTGCCAGCAGTGATTCAGGGGGCGGAATCCTCAATGAGCAGTTCTTC. Translation gives CASSDSGGGILNEQFF.

The rearrangement uses TRBV5-6 and TRBJ1-2, with D uncertain. CDR1 SGHDT and CDR2 YYEEEE come from the germline V gene. V was trimmed by 1 base and J by 1 base, leaving 5 bases between them. This CDR3 spans 13 amino acids. CDR3 bases: TGTGCCAGCAGCTTGTACAGTAACTATGGCTACACCTTC. This codes for CASSLYSNYGYTF. Combining the CDR3 with reference TRBV5-6 and TRBJ1-2 gives the whole variable domain DAGVTQSPTHLIKTRGQQVTLRCSPKSGHDTVSWYQQALGQGPQFIFQYYEEEERQRGNFPDRFSGHQFPNYSSELNVNALLLGDSALYLCASSLYSNYGYTFGSGTRLTVV.

This rearrangement joins TRBV19 to TRBJ2-3, with 8 positions matching TRBD1. V lost 5 bases and J lost 2; bases outside the gene matches: 9. CDR1 is LNHDA and CDR2 is SQIVND in the germline V gene (reference sequence). This CDR3 has 16 residues. The CDR3 sequence: CASSPRTGTPTDTQYF. DNA for the CDR3: TGTGCCAGTAGTCCACGGACAGGGACCCCCACAGATACGCAGTATTTT.

This clone has only a few counts. The chain carries TRBV2 and TRBJ1-5; TRBD1 might be the D (5 bases). From germline, CDR1 is SNHLY and CDR2 FYNNEI. Trimming took off 1 base at V and 4 bases at J, with 8 bases between the two ends. This CDR3 is built from 14 residues. The CDR3 bases are TGTGCCAGCAGTGAAGGGGCAGGGAATCAGCCCCAGCATTTT. It codes for CASSEGAGNQPQHF. The entire variable domain, with the rest obtained from reference TRBV2 and TRBJ1-5, is as follows: EPEVTQTPSHQVTQMGQEVILRCVPISNHLYFYWYRQILGQKVEFLVSFYNNEISEKSEIFDDQFSVERPDGSNFTLKIRSTKLEDSAMYFCASSEGAGNQPQHFGDGTRLSIL.

The chain combines TRBV6-5 with TRBJ1-2; TRBD1 matches 10 bases. Germline trimming cut 8 bases from V and 2 bases from J; bases unmatched to any gene: 8. Germline V gene data show CDR1 as MNHEY and CDR2 as SVGAGI. This CDR3 spans 15 amino acids. In nucleotides, the CDR3 is TGTGCCAGCCACAGGGACAGGGGATGGAACTATGGCTACACCTTC. Translating it yields CASHRDRGWNYGYTF.

V and J are TRBV30 and TRBJ2-7; D may be TRBD2 (6 bases). Deletions cut 2 bases from V and 3 bases from J, with 8 bases between. CDR1 and CDR2 (germline): GTSNPN, SVGIG (reference sequence). The CDR3 sequence is 12 residues long. CDR3 sequence (DNA): TGTGCCTGGAGTACGGAGGGCTACGAGCAGTACTTC. Translation gives CAWSTEGYEQYF.